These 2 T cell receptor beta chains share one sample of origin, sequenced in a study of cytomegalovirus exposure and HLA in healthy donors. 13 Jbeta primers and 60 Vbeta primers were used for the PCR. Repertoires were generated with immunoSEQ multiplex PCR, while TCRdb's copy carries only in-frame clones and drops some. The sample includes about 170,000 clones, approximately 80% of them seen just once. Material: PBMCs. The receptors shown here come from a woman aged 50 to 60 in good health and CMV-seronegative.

In DNA, the CDR3 is TGTGCCAGCAGCTTAAGTGGGCAGACCATTGAAAAACTGTTTTTT. It codes for CASSLSGQTIEKLFF. This chain connects TRBV13 to TRBJ1-4, with D uncertain. The CDR3 length is 15 residues. V gave up 2 bases and J gave up 7 bases, with 14 bases separating them. Germline values: CDR1 PRHDT, CDR2 FYEKMQ (reference sequence).

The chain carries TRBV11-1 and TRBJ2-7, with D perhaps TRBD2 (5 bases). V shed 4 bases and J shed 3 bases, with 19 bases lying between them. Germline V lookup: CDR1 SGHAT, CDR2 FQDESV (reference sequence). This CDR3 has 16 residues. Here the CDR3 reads CASSSGSQLADYEQYF. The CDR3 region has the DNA TGTGCCAGCAGCTCGGGGTCCCAGCTAGCTGACTACGAGCAGTACTTC.